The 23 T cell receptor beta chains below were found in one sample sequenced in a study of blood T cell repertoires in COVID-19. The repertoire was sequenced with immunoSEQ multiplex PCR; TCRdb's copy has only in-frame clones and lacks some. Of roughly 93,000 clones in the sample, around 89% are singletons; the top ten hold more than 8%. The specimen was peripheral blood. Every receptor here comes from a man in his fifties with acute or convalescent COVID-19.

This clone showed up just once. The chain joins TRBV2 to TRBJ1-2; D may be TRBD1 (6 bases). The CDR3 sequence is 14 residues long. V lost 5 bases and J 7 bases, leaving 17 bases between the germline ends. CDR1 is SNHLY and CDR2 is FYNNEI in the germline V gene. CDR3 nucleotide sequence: TGTGCCAGCAGTCATTCGGACAGAGTCGGTGGCTACACCTTC. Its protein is CASSHSDRVGGYTF.

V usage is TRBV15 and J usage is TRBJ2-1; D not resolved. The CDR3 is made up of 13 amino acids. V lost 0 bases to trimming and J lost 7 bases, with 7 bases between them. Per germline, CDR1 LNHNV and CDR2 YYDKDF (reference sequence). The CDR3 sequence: CATSRDFRNEQFF. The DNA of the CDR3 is TGTGCCACCAGCAGAGATTTTCGGAATGAGCAGTTCTTC.

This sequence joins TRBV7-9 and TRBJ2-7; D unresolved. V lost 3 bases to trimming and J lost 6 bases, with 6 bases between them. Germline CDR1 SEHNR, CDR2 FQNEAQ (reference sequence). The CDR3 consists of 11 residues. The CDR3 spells CASSFSTEQYF. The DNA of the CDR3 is TGTGCCAGCAGCTTTTCTACCGAGCAGTACTTC.

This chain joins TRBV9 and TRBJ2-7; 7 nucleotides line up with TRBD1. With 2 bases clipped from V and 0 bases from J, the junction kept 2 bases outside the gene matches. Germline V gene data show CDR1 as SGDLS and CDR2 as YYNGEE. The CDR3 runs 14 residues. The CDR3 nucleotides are TGTGCCAGCAGCGTGGGGACAGACTCCTACGAGCAGTACTTC. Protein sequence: CASSVGTDSYEQYF. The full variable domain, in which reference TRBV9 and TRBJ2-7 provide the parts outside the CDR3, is DSGVTQTPKHLITATGQRVTLRCSPRSGDLSVYWYQQSLDQGLQFLIQYYNGEERAKGNILERFSAQQFPDLHSELNLSSLELGDSALYFCASSVGTDSYEQYFGPGTRLTVT.

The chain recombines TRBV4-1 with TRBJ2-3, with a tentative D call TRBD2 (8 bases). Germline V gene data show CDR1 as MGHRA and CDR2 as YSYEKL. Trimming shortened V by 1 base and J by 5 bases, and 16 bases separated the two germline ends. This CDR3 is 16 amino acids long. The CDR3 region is CASSQVGAGDRDTQYF. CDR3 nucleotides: TGCGCCAGCAGCCAAGTAGGAGCGGGGGACAGAGATACGCAGTATTTT.

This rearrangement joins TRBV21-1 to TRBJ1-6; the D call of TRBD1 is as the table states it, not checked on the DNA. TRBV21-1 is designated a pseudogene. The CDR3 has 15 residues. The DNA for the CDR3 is TGTGCCAGCAGCAAGGACAGGCCAATTAATTCACCCCTCCACTTT. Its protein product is CASSKDRPINSPLHF.

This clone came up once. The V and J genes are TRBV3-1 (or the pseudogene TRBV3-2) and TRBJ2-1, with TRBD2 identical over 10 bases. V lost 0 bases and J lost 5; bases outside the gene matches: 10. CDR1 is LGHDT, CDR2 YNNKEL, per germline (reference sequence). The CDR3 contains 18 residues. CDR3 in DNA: TGTGCCAGCAGCCAAGATCAAGGAGTCCTAGCGGGGGACAATGAGCAGTTCTTC. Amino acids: CASSQDQGVLAGDNEQFF.

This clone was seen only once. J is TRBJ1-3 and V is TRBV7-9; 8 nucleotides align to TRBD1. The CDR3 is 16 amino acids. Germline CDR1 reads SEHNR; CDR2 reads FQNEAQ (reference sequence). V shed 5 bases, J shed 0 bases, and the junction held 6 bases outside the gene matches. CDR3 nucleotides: TGTGCCAGCAGCCCATCAGGGGGCGGCTCTGGAAACACCATATATTTT. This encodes CASSPSGGGSGNTIYF.

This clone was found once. Here the CDR3 reads CASSIDGGVQGGAFF. The CDR3 coding sequence is TGTGCCAGTAGTATAGATGGAGGGGTACAGGGGGGTGCTTTCTTT. The chain recombines TRBV19 with TRBJ1-1, with TRBD1 matching over 8 bases. With 0 bases clipped from V and 11 bases from J, the junction kept 11 bases outside the gene matches. The length of the CDR3 is 15 residues. The germline V gene encodes CDR1 LNHDA and CDR2 SQIVND (reference sequence).

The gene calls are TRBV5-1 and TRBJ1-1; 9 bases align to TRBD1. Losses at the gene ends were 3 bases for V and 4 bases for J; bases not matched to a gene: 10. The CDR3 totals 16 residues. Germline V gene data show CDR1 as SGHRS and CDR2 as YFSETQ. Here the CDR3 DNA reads TGCGCCAGCAGCTGGGCAGAGGGACAGGGAATCACTGAAGCTTTCTTT. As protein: CASSWAEGQGITEAFF.

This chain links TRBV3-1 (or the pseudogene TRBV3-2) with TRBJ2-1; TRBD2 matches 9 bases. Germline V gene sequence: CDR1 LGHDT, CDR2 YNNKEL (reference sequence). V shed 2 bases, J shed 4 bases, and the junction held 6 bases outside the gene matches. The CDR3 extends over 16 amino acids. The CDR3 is CASSQWSGGHYNEQFF. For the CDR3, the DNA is TGTGCCAGCAGCCAATGGAGCGGGGGGCATTACAATGAGCAGTTCTTC.

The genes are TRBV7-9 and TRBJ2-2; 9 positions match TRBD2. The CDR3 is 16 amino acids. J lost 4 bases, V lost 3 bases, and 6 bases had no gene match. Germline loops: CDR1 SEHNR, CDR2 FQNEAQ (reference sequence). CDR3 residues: CASSFGLAGSTGELFF. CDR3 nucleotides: TGTGCCAGCAGCTTTGGTCTAGCGGGGAGCACCGGGGAGCTGTTTTTT.

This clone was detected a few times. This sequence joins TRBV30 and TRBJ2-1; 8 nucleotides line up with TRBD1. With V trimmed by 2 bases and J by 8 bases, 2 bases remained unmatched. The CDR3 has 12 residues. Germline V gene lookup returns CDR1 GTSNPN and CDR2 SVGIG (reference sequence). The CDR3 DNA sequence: TGTGCCTGGAGTCCAGGGGGCGATGAGCAGTTCTTC. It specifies CAWSPGGDEQFF.

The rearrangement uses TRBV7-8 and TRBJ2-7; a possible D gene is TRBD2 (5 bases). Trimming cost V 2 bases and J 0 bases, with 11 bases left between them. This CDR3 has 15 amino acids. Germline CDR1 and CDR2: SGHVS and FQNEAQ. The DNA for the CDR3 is TGTGCCAGCAGCTTAAACCCGGGGAGCTCCTACGAGCAGTACTTC. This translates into CASSLNPGSSYEQYF.

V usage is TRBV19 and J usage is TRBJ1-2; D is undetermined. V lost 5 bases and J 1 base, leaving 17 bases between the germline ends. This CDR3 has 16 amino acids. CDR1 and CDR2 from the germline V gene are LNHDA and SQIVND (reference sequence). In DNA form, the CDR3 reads TGTGCCAGTAGTCAGCCAGGCAGCCTGGTTAACTATGGCTACACCTTC. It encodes CASSQPGSLVNYGYTF. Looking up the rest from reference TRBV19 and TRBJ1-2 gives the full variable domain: DGGITQSPKYLFRKEGQNVTLSCEQNLNHDAMYWYRQDPGQGLRLIYYSQIVNDFQKGDIAEGYSVSREKKESFPLTVTSAQKNPTAFYLCASSQPGSLVNYGYTFGSGTRLTVV.

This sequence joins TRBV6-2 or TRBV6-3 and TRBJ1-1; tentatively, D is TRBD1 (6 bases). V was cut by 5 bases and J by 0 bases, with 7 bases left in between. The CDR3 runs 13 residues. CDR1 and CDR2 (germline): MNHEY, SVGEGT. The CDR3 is CASSNRVNTEAFF. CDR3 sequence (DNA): TGTGCCAGCAGTAACAGGGTGAACACTGAAGCTTTCTTT.

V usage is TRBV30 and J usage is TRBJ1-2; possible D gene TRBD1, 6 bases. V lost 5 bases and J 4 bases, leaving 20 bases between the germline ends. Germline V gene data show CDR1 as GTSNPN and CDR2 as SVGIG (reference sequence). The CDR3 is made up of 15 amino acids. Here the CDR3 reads CAWGVAGQRSYGYTF. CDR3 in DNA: TGTGCCTGGGGAGTAGCCGGACAGAGAAGCTATGGCTACACCTTC.

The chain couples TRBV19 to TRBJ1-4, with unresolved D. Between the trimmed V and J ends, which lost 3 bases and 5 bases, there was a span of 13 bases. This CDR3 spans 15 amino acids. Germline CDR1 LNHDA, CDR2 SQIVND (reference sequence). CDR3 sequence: CASSILGSGNEKLFF. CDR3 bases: TGTGCCAGTAGTATCTTGGGCAGTGGGAATGAAAAACTGTTTTTT.

The DNA for the CDR3 is TGCGCCAGCAGCCCCCCCCCTAGCAGCTCCTACAATGAGCAGTTCTTC. Translating gives CASSPPPSSSYNEQFF. This rearrangement joins TRBV4-1 to TRBJ2-1; TRBD2 might be the D (5 bases). This CDR3 region has 16 residues. V lost 4 bases and J lost 0, with 13 bases in between. Germline V CDR1 and CDR2: MGHRA, YSYEKL.

CDR3 nucleotide sequence: TGTGCCAGCAGCTTAGATTGGGGACAGGTGTTCGGCTACACCTTC. Residues: CASSLDWGQVFGYTF. The J gene is TRBJ1-2, the V gene TRBV7-9, with TRBD1 matching over 8 bases. V dropped 1 base and J dropped 8; count of bases not matched to a gene: 9. The germline V gene has CDR1 SEHNR and CDR2 FQNEAQ (reference sequence). The CDR3 has 15 residues.

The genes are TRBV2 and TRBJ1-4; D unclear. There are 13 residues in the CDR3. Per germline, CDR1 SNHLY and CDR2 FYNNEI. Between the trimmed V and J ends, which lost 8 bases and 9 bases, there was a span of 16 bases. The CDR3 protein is CASVGSGGKKLFF. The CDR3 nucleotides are TGTGCCAGCGTAGGCAGTGGAGGAAAAAAACTGTTTTTT.

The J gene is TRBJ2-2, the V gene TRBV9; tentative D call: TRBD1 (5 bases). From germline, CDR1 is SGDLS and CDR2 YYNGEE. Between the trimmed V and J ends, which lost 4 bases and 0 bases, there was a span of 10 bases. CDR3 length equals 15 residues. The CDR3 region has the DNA TGTGCCAGCAGCCTACAGGTCGCGAACACCGGGGAGCTGTTTTTT. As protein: CASSLQVANTGELFF.

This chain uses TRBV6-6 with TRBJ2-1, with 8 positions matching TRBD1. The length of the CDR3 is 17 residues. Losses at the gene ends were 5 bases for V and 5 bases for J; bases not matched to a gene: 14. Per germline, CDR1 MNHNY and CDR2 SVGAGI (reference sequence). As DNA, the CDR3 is TGTGCCAGCAGTCGCACAACAGGGGGTAATTGGGACAATGAGCAGTTCTTC. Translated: CASSRTTGGNWDNEQFF.